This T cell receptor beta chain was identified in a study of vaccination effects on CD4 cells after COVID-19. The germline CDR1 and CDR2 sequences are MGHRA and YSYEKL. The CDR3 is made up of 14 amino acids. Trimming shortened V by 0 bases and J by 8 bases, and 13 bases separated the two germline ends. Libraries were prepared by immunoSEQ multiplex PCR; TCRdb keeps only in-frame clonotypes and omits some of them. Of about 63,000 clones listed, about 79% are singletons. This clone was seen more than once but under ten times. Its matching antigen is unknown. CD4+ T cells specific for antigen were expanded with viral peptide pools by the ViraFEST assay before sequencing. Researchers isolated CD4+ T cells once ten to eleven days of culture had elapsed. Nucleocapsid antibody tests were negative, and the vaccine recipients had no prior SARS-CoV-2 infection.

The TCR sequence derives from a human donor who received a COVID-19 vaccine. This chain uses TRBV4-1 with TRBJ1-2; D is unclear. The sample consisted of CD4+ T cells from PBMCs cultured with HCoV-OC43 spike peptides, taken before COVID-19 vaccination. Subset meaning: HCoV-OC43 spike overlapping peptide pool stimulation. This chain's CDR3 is CASSQEGQVLGYTF. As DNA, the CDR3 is TGCGCCAGCAGCCAAGAGGGTCAGGTTCTCGGCTACACCTTC.